The T cell receptor beta chain under discussion was sequenced for a study of cytomegalovirus exposure and HLA in healthy donors. Findings of the study overall: Later, an analysis showed that TCR beta chains associated with HLA were more clonally expanded than others that were equally common.

Vbeta (60) and Jbeta (13) primers were used in the PCR. Assay: immunoSEQ multiplex PCR; the TCRdb copy retains only in-frame clones and omits some. The sample holds about 210,000 clones. Looked up from germline, CDR1 is SGDLS and CDR2 is YYNGEE. V trimming: 4 bases; J trimming: 4 bases; junction bases outside the gene matches: 2. The CDR3 runs 13 residues. Turning to this clone: Its target is not known.

The chain recombines TRBV9 with TRBJ1-5; 7 nucleotides align to TRBD1. This sequence originates from a woman aged 25 to 45 in good health and CMV-seropositive. What was sequenced was PBMCs. CDR3: CASSLTGNQPQHF. CDR3 sequence (DNA): TGTGCCAGCAGCTTGACAGGGAATCAGCCCCAGCATTTT. The variable domain in full, completed from reference TRBV9 and TRBJ1-5, reads DSGVTQTPKHLITATGQRVTLRCSPRSGDLSVYWYQQSLDQGLQFLIQYYNGEERAKGNILERFSAQQFPDLHSELNLSSLELGDSALYFCASSLTGNQPQHFGDGTRLSIL.